The T cell receptor (beta chain) described here comes from a study of blood T cell repertoires in COVID-19. Study as a whole: Whether acute or convalescent, the COVID-19 samples came from the United States, Italy and Spain. PBMCs, B-cell-depleted T cells, or T cells provided the cDNA or gDNA that made up the material.

As originally analysed: It was from reference gene primer amplification that nucleated cell counts were estimated. Clones were read by immunoSEQ multiplex PCR, and TCRdb kept only the in-frame ones, dropping some. The V and J calls and the clone size are those of that table, but D and trimming were determined from the DNA. The sample carries about 42,000 clones, approximately 91% recorded once. The sequence was obtained from a human donor in a cohort sampled during active COVID-19. The specimen was peripheral blood.

The CDR3 sequence is CASSYGGQASTNEKLFF. The CDR3 DNA reads as TGTGCCAGCAGTTACGGGGGACAGGCATCAACTAATGAAAAACTGTTTTTT. The gene calls are TRBV6-2 or TRBV6-3 and TRBJ1-4; 8 bases are shared with TRBD1. The CDR3 has 17 residues. Looked up from germline, CDR1 is MNHEY and CDR2 is SVGEGT. V trimming: 2 bases; J trimming: 0 bases; junction bases outside the gene matches: 5.